This T cell receptor (beta chain) came from a study of blood T cell repertoires in COVID-19. Using immunoSEQ multiplex PCR, the repertoire was profiled, and TCRdb retains in-frame clones only, with some absent. The sample has about 130,000 clones, 87% seen once. This CDR3 comprises 12 residues. With 6 bases removed from V and 9 bases from J, the gap between germline ends came to 12 bases. J is TRBJ1-5 and V is TRBV12-3 or TRBV12-4; unclear D gene. The receptor comes from a man in his fifties with active COVID-19. Sequencing input: peripheral blood. CDR3 protein: CASSPVFGPQHF. The CDR3 DNA is TGTGCCAGCAGCCCGGTGTTTGGGCCCCAGCATTTT.